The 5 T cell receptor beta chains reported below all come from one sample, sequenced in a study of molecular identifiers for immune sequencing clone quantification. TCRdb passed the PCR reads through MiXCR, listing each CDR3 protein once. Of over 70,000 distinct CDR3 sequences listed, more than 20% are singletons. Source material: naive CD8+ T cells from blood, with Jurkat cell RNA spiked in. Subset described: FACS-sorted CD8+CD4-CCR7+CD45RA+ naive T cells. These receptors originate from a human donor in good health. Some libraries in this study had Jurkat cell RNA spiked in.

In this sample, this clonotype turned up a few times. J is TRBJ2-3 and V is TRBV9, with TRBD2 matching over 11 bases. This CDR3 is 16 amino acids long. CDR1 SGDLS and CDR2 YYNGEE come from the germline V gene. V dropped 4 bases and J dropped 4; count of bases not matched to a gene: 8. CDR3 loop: CASSHPPSGGSDTQYF. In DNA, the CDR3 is TGTGCCAGCAGCCACCCGCCTAGCGGGGGGTCAGATACGCAGTATTTT.

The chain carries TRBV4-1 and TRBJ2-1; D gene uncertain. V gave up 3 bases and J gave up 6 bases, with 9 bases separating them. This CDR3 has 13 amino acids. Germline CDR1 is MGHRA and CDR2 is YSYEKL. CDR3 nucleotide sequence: TGCGCCAGCAGCCATTTTCAAGGCAATGAGCAGTTCTTC. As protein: CASSHFQGNEQFF.

In DNA form, the CDR3 reads TGTGCCAGCAGCGGCGGGGGCTCGTACCAAGAGACCCAGTACTTC. Translating it yields CASSGGGSYQETQYF. The V and J genes are TRBV9 and TRBJ2-5; possible D gene TRBD2, 7 bases. Germline V gene lookup returns CDR1 SGDLS and CDR2 YYNGEE. The CDR3 spans 15 residues. V lost 3 bases to trimming and J lost 0 bases, with 12 bases between them.

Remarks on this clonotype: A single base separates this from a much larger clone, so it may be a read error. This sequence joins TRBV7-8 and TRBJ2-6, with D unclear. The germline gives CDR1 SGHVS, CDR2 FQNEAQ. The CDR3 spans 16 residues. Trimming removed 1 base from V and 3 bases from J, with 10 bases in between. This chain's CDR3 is CASSLGAGSGANVLTF. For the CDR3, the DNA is TGTGCCAGCAGCTTAGGGGCAGGAAGTGGGGCCAACGTCCTGACTTTC.

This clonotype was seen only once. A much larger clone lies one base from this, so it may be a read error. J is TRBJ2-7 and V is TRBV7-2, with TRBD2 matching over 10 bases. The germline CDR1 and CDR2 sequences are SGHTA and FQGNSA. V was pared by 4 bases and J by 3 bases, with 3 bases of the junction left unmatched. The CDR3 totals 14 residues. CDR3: CASSSGLALYEQYF. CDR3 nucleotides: TGTGCCAGCAGCTCGGGACTAGCGCTCTACGAGCAGTACTTC.